This record covers a single T cell receptor beta chain. This sample includes further DNA sequences coding for the same CDR3. The data are from a study of shared clonotypes between healthy human individuals. An assay was performed, and its level was deep. Original analysis: Junction-only immunoSEQ data arrived without quality scores, meaning filtering differed. Assay used: immunoSEQ multiplex PCR; TCRdb lists only in-frame clones, some missing. The DNA was the basis for D and trimming; V, J and clone size are from that table. Of some 1,400,000 clones in the sample, roughly 96% were seen once. V dropped 1 base and J dropped 0 bases, with 4 bases sitting between them. Germline V gene sequence: CDR1 SGHRS, CDR2 YFSETQ. The CDR3 loop spans 13 amino acids.

The clonotype originates from a man aged 30-40 years in good health. Sequencing used naive CD4+ T cells sorted from blood. Subset specified: CD45RA+ positively selected. The chain joins TRBV5-1 to TRBJ1-1; D gene ambiguous. The CDR3 nucleotides are TGCGCCAGCAGCTTGAACCTGAACACTGAAGCTTTCTTT. It encodes CASSLNLNTEAFF.